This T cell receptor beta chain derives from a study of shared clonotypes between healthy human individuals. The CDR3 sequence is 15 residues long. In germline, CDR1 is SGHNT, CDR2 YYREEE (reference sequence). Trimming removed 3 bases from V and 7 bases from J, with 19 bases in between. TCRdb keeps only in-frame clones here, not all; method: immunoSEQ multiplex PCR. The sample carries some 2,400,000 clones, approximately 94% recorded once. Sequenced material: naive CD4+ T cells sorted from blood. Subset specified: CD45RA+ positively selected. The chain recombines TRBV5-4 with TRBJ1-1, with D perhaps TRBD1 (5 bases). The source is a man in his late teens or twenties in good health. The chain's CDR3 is CASSWPKGILGEAFF. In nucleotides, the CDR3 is TGTGCCAGCAGCTGGCCCAAGGGGATCTTGGGTGAAGCTTTCTTT.